A selection of T cell receptor beta chains follows, all from one sample in a study of shared clonotypes between healthy human individuals. Using immunoSEQ multiplex PCR, the repertoire was profiled, and TCRdb retains in-frame clones only, with some absent. The table shows 730,000 or so clones, with about two thirds occurring only once. What was sequenced was memory CD4+ T cells sorted from blood. These receptors were collected from a woman between 25 and 40 years old in good health. Both conserved end residues are trimmed from each CDR3. Fields, in order: V gene, CDR3 protein.

v_gene: TRBV7-2
CDR3aa: ASSLALLPGLAGGDTQY

v_gene: TRBV9
CDR3aa: ASSVGVAGVGETQY

v_gene: TRBV19
CDR3aa: ASSTQRDQPQH

v_gene: TRBV7-2
CDR3aa: ASSLYRADTIY

v_gene: TRBV29-1
CDR3aa: SATVDSNQPQH

v_gene: TRBV27
CDR3aa: ASSFTEGPYEQY

v_gene: TRBV21-1
CDR3aa: ASSKALRDDTTGELF

v_gene: TRBV27
CDR3aa: ASSRREGQDQPQH

v_gene: TRBV29-1
CDR3aa: SVRTNEAF

v_gene: TRBV27
CDR3aa: ASSAGLAGVGELF

v_gene: TRBV5-1
CDR3aa: ASSLGTDGNIEKLF

v_gene: TRBV5-1
CDR3aa: ASSDRVMETQY

v_gene: TRBV5-1
CDR3aa: ASSSTLAGGTVYEQY

v_gene: TRBV21-1
CDR3aa: ASGIEDRSYEQY

v_gene: TRBV6-4
CDR3aa: ASSERAGRSYNEQF

v_gene: TRBV5-1
CDR3aa: ASSLAGLAVGTDTQY

v_gene: TRBV23-1
CDR3aa: ASSPRTGLRDTQY

v_gene: TRBV19
CDR3aa: ASSIVMDSGYT

v_gene: TRBV21-1
CDR3aa: ASSLITGTDNNEQF

v_gene: TRBV5-8
CDR3aa: ASSLAGGSGRHWVAYEQY

v_gene: TRBV30
CDR3aa: AWDTGTRNSPLH

v_gene: TRBV5-1
CDR3aa: ASSLAGGPETQY

v_gene: TRBV6-4
CDR3aa: ASSYSTGQGLTDTQY

v_gene: TRBV5-8
CDR3aa: ASSLVTATNEKLF

v_gene: TRBV19
CDR3aa: ASSGGTGAYNEQF

v_gene: TRBV19
CDR3aa: ASSSRPGLAGNNEQF

v_gene: TRBV19
CDR3aa: ASTSGTRSWEQF

v_gene: TRBV5-1
CDR3aa: ASSLGEGETQY

v_gene: TRBV28
CDR3aa: ASSPMLGQGREAF

v_gene: TRBV19
CDR3aa: ASSIGSRRNQPQH